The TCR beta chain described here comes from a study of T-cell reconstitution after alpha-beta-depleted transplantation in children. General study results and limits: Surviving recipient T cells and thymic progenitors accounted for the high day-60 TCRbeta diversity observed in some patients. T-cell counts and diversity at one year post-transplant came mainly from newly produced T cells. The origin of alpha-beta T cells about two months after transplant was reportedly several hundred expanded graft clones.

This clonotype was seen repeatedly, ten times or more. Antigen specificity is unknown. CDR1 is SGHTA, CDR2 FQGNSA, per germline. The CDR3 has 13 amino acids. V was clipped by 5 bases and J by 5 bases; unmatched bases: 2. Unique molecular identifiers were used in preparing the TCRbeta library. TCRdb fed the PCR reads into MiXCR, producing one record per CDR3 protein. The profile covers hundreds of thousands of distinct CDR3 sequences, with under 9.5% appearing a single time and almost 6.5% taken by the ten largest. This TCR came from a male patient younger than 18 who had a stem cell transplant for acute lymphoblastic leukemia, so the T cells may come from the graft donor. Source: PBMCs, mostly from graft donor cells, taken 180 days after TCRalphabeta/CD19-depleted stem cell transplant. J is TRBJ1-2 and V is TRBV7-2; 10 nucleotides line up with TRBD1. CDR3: CASSRDRGYGYTF. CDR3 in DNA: TGTGCCAGCAGCCGGGACAGGGGATATGGCTACACCTTC.